The present entry profiles one TCR beta chain with its context. Antigen: not known. The data are from a study of cytotoxic CD8 clonotypes in ibrutinib-treated CLL. The CDR3 is 14 residues long. Germline loops: CDR1 KGHSH, CDR2 LQKENI. V was cut by 3 bases and J by 8 bases, with 16 bases left in between. Sequencing was performed with immunoSEQ multiplex PCR; in TCRdb, only in-frame clones are kept and a portion is missing. Of over 150,000 clones listed, roughly 80% are singletons. Whole-study findings and limits: Baseline levels of clonality went above those of age-matched healthy donors and moved with circulating CD8+ T-cell counts.

This chain uses TRBV18 with TRBJ1-1, with D possibly being TRBD1 (6 bases). The TCR comes from a human donor with chronic lymphocytic leukemia. This material consisted of PBMCs, taken after 12 months of ibrutinib treatment. The CDR3 bases are TGTGCCAGCTCACCCTCGACAGGCTTTGGGGAAGCTTTCTTT. It translates to CASSPSTGFGEAFF.